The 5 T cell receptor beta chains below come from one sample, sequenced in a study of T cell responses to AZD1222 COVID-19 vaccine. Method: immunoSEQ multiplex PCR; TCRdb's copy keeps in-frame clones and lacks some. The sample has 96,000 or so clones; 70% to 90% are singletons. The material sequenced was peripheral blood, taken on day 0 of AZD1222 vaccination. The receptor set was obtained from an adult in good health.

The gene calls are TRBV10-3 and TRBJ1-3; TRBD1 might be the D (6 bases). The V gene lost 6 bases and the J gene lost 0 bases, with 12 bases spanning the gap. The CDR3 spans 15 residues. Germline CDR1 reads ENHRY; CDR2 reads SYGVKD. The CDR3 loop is CAISGQLNSGNTIYF. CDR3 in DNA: TGTGCCATCAGCGGACAGCTTAACTCTGGAAACACCATATATTTT.

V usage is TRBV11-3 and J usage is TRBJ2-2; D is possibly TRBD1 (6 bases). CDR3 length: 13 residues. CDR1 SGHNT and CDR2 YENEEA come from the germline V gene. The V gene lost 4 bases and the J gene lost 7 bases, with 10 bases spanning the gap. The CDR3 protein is CASSSDRHGELFF. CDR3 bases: TGTGCCAGCAGCTCGGACAGACACGGGGAGCTGTTTTTT.

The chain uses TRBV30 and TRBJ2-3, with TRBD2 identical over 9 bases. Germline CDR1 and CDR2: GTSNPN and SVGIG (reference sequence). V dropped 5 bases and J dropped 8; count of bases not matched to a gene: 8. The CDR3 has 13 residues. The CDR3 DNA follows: TGTGCCTGGGAGCGGGGGGTCGAAGGTACGCAGTATTTT. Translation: CAWERGVEGTQYF.

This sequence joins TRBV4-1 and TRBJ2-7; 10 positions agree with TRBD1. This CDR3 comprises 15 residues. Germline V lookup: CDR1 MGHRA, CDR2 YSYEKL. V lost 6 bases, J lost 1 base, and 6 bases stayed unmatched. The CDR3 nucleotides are TGCGCCAGCAGACGCGCGGGACAGGGGTCCTACGAGCAGTACTTC. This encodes CASRRAGQGSYEQYF.

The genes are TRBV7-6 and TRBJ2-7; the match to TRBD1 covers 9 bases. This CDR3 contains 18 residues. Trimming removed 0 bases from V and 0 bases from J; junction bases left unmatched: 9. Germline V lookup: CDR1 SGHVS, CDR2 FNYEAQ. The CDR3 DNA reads TGTGCCAGCAGCTTAGCCACCGGGACAGGGTCCCACTCCTACGAGCAGTACTTC. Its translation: CASSLATGTGSHSYEQYF.